Following are 9 T cell receptor beta chains from one sample sequenced in a study of blood T cell repertoires in COVID-19. Using immunoSEQ multiplex PCR, the repertoire was profiled, and TCRdb retains in-frame clones only, with some absent. The data hold roughly 120,000 clones, with more than 75% observed a single time. Material: peripheral blood. These receptors were taken from a middle-aged man with acute or convalescent COVID-19.

The chain combines TRBV4-2 with TRBJ1-2; TRBD1 matches at 8 bases. The CDR3 is 16 amino acids. CDR1 and CDR2 from the germline V gene are LGHNA and YNFKEQ. J gave up 5 bases and V 1 base, and 9 bases lay outside the gene matches. The CDR3: CASSQGQGASSYGYTF. The CDR3 DNA sequence: TGTGCCAGCAGCCAAGGGCAGGGGGCTTCATCTTATGGCTACACCTTC.

This chain connects TRBV3-1 (or the pseudogene TRBV3-2) to TRBJ1-1; D gene uncertain. V was clipped by 1 base and J by 0 bases, with 9 bases between them. The CDR3 is 15 amino acids. The germline V gene has CDR1 LGHDT and CDR2 YNNKEL (reference sequence). The CDR3: CASSQVADLNTEAFF. CDR3 coding DNA: TGTGCCAGCAGCCAAGTGGCAGACTTGAACACTGAAGCTTTCTTT.

On this clone: One end of the junction is discordant with germline, which a read error may explain. CDR3 DNA sequence: TGCGCCAGCAGCTGGGGCAGGATGACGTTC. It specifies CASSWGRMTF. This chain uses TRBV5-1 with TRBJ1-2, with D possibly matching TRBD1 (5 bases). This CDR3 region has 10 residues. CDR1 and CDR2 (germline): SGHRS, YFSETQ.

The chain links TRBV7-2 to TRBJ2-7, with D perhaps TRBD1 (6 bases). The ends were cut back, 5 bases at V and 3 bases at J, with 17 bases in the middle. The germline gives CDR1 SGHTA, CDR2 FQGNSA. The CDR3 runs 15 residues. The CDR3 here is CASSTPQSQGYEQYF. DNA for the CDR3: TGTGCCAGCAGCACCCCTCAATCACAGGGCTACGAGCAGTACTTC.

J is TRBJ2-3 and V is TRBV6-1; 9 nucleotides match TRBD2. Unmatched junction bases numbered 1, after V lost 3 bases and J lost 3 bases. This CDR3 is built from 14 residues. From germline, CDR1 is MNHNS and CDR2 SASEGT. The CDR3 reads CASSEGLATDTQYF. CDR3 DNA sequence: TGTGCCAGCAGTGAGGGACTAGCAACAGATACGCAGTATTTT.

The V and J genes are TRBV4-1 and TRBJ1-2; 8 nucleotides match TRBD1. Per germline, CDR1 MGHRA and CDR2 YSYEKL. Unmatched junction bases numbered 14, after V lost 4 bases and J lost 4 bases. This CDR3 comprises 17 residues. CDR3 in amino acids: CASSPRVVGQGTYGYTF. In DNA form, the CDR3 reads TGCGCCAGCAGCCCAAGAGTTGTTGGACAGGGAACCTATGGCTACACCTTC.

The chain is built from TRBV7-8 and TRBJ2-1; a weak D match, TRBD1 (5 bases). With 5 bases removed from V and 2 bases from J, the gap between germline ends came to 7 bases. The CDR3 contains 13 residues. The V gene's germline CDR1 is SGHVS and CDR2 FQNEAQ. CDR3 nucleotide sequence: TGTGCCAGCAGCCTGGACACCTACAATGAGCAGTTCTTC. It is translated as CASSLDTYNEQFF.

In DNA, the CDR3 is TGTGCCAGCAGCGTAGGACCCCTTGCGGGAGCCACCGGGGAGCTGTTTTTT. Protein product: CASSVGPLAGATGELFF. The chain couples TRBV9 to TRBJ2-2; 7 bases map to TRBD2. V shed 0 bases, J shed 4 bases, and the junction held 9 bases outside the gene matches. This CDR3 spans 17 amino acids. Germline V CDR1 and CDR2: SGDLS, YYNGEE.

This clone was seen a few times. This chain links TRBV5-1 with TRBJ1-6, with D maybe TRBD1 (6 bases). The germline V and J ends were trimmed by 2 bases and 10 bases, with 13 bases remaining between them. The CDR3 is 14 residues long. Germline values: CDR1 SGHRS, CDR2 YFSETQ. CDR3 coding DNA: TGCGCCAGCAGCTTCGACAGGACGGACTCACCCCTCCACTTT. It is translated as CASSFDRTDSPLHF.